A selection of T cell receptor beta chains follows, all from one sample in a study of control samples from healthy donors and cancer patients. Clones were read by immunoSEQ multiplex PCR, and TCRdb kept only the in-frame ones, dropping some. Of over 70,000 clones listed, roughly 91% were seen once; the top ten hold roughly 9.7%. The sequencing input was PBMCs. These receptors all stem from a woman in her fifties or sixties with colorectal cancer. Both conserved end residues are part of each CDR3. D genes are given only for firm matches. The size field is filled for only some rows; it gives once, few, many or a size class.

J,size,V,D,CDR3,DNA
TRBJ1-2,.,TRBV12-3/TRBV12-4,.,CASSLALRGFAF,TGTGCCAGCAGTTTAGCGCTTCGGGGTTTTGCCTTC
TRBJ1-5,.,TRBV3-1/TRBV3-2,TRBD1,CASSQGDRENQPQHF,TGTGCCAGCAGCCAAGGGGACAGGGAGAATCAGCCCCAGCATTTT
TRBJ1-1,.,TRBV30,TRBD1,CACQIQTGTEAFF,TGTGCCTGCCAGATACAGACAGGGACTGAAGCTTTCTTT
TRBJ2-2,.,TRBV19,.,CASSIDWTTGELFF,TGTGCCAGTAGTATAGACTGGACAACCGGGGAGCTGTTTTTT
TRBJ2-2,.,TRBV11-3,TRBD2,CASSSAGGPATGELFF,TGTGCCAGCAGCTCCGCGGGGGGGCCGGCCACCGGGGAGCTGTTTTTT
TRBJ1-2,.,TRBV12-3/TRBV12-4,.,CASSPNRVYGYTF,TGTGCCAGCAGTCCTAACAGAGTCTATGGCTACACCTTC
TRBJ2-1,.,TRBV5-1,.,CASSLGVSYNEQFF,TGCGCCAGCAGCTTAGGGGTCTCCTACAATGAGCAGTTCTTC
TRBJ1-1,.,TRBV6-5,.,CASSYFVGGENTEAFF,TGTGCCAGCAGTTATTTCGTCGGGGGCGAGAACACTGAAGCTTTCTTT
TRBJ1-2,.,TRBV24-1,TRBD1,CATSDSGTGVGYTF,TGTGCCACCAGTGATTCCGGGACAGGGGTCGGCTACACCTTC
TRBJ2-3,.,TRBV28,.,CASSFQYSTDTQYF,TGTGCCAGCAGTTTCCAATATAGCACAGATACGCAGTATTTT
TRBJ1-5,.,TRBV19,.,CASSTLGQPQHF,TGTGCCAGTAGTACCTTAGGTCAGCCCCAGCATTTT
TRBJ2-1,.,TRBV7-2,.,CASSLARGEQFF,TGTGCCAGCAGCTTAGCCAGGGGTGAGCAGTTCTTC
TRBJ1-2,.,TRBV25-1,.,CASSNGSGHTGIYGYTF,TGTGCCAGCAGTAATGGGTCAGGTCACACCGGGATATATGGCTACACCTTC
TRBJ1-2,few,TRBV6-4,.,CASSLTGTHGYTF,TGTGCCAGCAGTCTGACAGGTACCCATGGCTACACCTTC
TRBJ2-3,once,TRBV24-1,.,CATSDLKVLAGTDTQYF,TGTGCCACCAGTGACCTGAAGGTTTTGGCGGGGACAGATACGCAGTATTTT
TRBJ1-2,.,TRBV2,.,CASSVSLRNYGYTF,TGTGCCAGCAGTGTATCTCTTCGGAACTATGGCTACACCTTC
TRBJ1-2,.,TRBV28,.,CASTLQLNYGYTF,TGTGCCAGCACCCTACAGCTTAACTATGGCTACACCTTC
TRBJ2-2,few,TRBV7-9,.,CASRWDSNTGELFF,TGTGCCAGCAGATGGGACTCGAACACCGGGGAGCTGTTTTTT
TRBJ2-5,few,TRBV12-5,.,CASGLGTGSQETQYF,TGTGCTAGTGGTTTGGGAACAGGCTCCCAAGAGACCCAGTACTTC
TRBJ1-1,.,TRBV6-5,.,CASSYAQGNTEAFF,TGTGCCAGCAGTTACGCCCAAGGGAACACTGAAGCTTTCTTT
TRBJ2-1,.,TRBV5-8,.,CASSLAARRASEQFF,TGTGCCAGCAGCTTGGCGGCGCGGAGGGCTAGTGAGCAGTTCTTC
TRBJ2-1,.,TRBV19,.,CASSIGREDEQFF,TGTGCCAGTAGTATCGGCAGGGAGGATGAGCAGTTCTTC
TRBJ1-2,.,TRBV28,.,CASSLLSAKINGGYTF,TGTGCCAGCAGTTTACTTTCTGCAAAAATAAACGGGGGCTACACCTTC
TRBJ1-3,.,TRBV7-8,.,CASSLGDSGNTIYF,TGTGCCAGCAGCTTAGGAGATTCTGGAAACACCATATATTTT
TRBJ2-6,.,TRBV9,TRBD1,CASSEPGQRSGANVLTF,TGTGCCAGCAGCGAACCGGGACAGAGATCTGGGGCCAACGTCCTGACTTTC
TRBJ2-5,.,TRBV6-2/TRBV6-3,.,CASSSTTSKETQYF,TGTGCCAGCAGTTCTACAACTAGCAAAGAGACCCAGTACTTC
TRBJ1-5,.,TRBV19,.,CASSSGRGRYSNQPQHF,TGTGCCAGTAGTTCCGGACGGGGCAGGTATAGCAATCAGCCCCAGCATTTT
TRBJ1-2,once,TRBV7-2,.,CASSFEAKRTISF,TGTGCCAGCAGCTTCGAGGCAAAAAGGACAATCTCCTTC
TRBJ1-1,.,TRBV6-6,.,CASSYSGRKAFF,TGTGCCAGCAGTTACTCAGGCAGGAAGGCTTTCTTT
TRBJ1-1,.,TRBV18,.,CASSRAGASNTEAFF,TGTGCCAGCTCACGAGCAGGGGCCTCCAACACTGAAGCTTTCTTT
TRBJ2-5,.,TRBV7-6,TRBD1,CASSKGTGPEETQYF,TGTGCCAGCAGCAAAGGGACAGGGCCCGAGGAGACCCAGTACTTC
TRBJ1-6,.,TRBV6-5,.,CASKGSNSPLHF,TGTGCCAGCAAGGGCAGTAATTCACCCCTCCACTTT
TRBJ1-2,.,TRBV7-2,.,CASSLNLGARGYTF,TGTGCCAGCAGCTTGAATTTGGGGGCACGCGGCTACACCTTC
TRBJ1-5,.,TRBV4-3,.,CASSQDWGGPNQPQHF,TGCGCCAGCAGCCAAGATTGGGGCGGACCCAATCAGCCCCAGCATTTT
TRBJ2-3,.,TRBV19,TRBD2,CASSISVAGGLADTQYF,TGTGCCAGTAGTATCTCGGTGGCGGGGGGGCTGGCAGATACGCAGTATTTT